One and the same sample provided the 22 T cell receptor beta chains below, sequenced in a study of cytomegalovirus exposure and HLA in healthy donors. The PCR was carried out with 60 Vbeta primers and 13 Jbeta primers. Profiled with immunoSEQ multiplex PCR; TCRdb holds only in-frame clones, not every one. In all, the sample yields about 46,000 clones. The source material was PBMCs. These receptors originate from a woman between 40 and 55 years old in good health and CMV-seronegative.

The V gene is TRBV5-1, the J gene TRBJ1-1; D gene uncertain. The CDR3 spans 15 residues. Trimming pared 4 bases from V and 1 base from J, leaving 14 bases between. Germline V gene lookup returns CDR1 SGHRS and CDR2 YFSETQ. The CDR3 region is CASSTLPRGNTEAFF. The DNA for the CDR3 is TGCGCCAGCAGCACCCTCCCAAGAGGGAACACTGAAGCTTTCTTT.

The chain has TRBV5-6 and TRBJ2-2; TRBD1 is a possible D gene (6 bases). This CDR3 contains 14 residues. The V and J ends lost 4 bases and 4 bases respectively, with 11 bases between them. CDR1 is SGHDT and CDR2 is YYEEEE in the germline V gene. CDR3 in DNA: TGTGCCAGCAGCCTCTCAGGGGCCACCGGGGAGCTGTTTTTT. This gives the protein CASSLSGATGELFF.

The chain combines TRBV29-1 with TRBJ2-3; 7 bases line up with TRBD2. J gave up 3 bases and V 3 bases, and 3 bases lay outside the gene matches. Germline loops: CDR1 SQVTM, CDR2 ANQGSEA. The CDR3 runs to 13 residues. CDR3 nucleotide sequence: TGCAGCGTTGATGAGGGAGGGACAGATACGCAGTATTTT. Translation: CSVDEGGTDTQYF.

This CDR3 reads CASSYGSRESTDTQYF. The CDR3 coding sequence is TGTGCCAGCAGTTACGGCTCCAGGGAAAGCACAGATACGCAGTATTTT. The chain recombines TRBV6-5 with TRBJ2-3, with a possible D match to TRBD1 (5 bases). Germline CDR1 MNHEY, CDR2 SVGAGI. V lost 2 bases and J lost 0, with 12 bases in between. The CDR3 extends over 16 amino acids.

J is TRBJ1-5 and V is TRBV2; D might be TRBD1 (5 bases). Germline assignment: CDR1 SNHLY and CDR2 FYNNEI. The V end lost 0 bases, the J end lost 7 bases, and 16 bases lay between the germline ends. This CDR3 contains 16 residues. The CDR3 protein is CASSEAGTALRQPQHF. CDR3 sequence (DNA): TGTGCCAGCAGTGAAGCGGGGACTGCCCTACGGCAGCCCCAGCATTTT.

V usage is TRBV19 and J usage is TRBJ1-3; D gene ambiguous. CDR1 is LNHDA and CDR2 is SQIVND in the germline V gene (reference sequence). V lost 8 bases and J lost 0, with 8 bases in between. This CDR3 contains 13 residues. CDR3 protein: CASQDYSGNTIYF. The CDR3 bases are TGTGCCAGTCAAGACTACTCTGGAAACACCATATATTTT.

This chain links TRBV18 with TRBJ2-3, with 12 bases that match TRBD2. The junction had 6 bases not matched to a gene; V was cut back by 3 bases and J by 5 bases. The CDR3 spans 16 residues. Looked up from germline, CDR1 is KGHSH and CDR2 is LQKENI. The CDR3 DNA sequence: TGTGCCAGCTCACCCCTAGCGGGAGGGGCAGTAGATACGCAGTATTTT. This sequence encodes CASSPLAGGAVDTQYF.

The chain employs TRBV25-1 and TRBJ2-7, with 7 bases matching TRBD1. There are 13 residues in the CDR3. CDR1 MGHDK and CDR2 SYGVNS come from the germline V gene. J was trimmed by 3 bases and V by 4 bases; bases with no gene match: 3. The DNA for the CDR3 is TGTGCCAGCAGTGTTGGACAGGACTACGAGCAGTACTTC. It is translated as CASSVGQDYEQYF.

The chain uses TRBV7-5 and TRBJ2-7; no DNA check was done on the table's D call, TRBD1. TRBV7-5 is a recognized pseudogene. CDR3 length: 15 residues. For the CDR3, the DNA is TGTGCCAGAAGCTTGCGTGAACAGGACTCCTACGAGCAGTACTTC. This sequence encodes CARSLREQDSYEQYF.

The gene calls are TRBV9 and TRBJ2-1; D not certain. This CDR3 region has 13 residues. Per the germline V gene, CDR1 is SGDLS and CDR2 is YYNGEE. The V and J ends lost 3 bases and 3 bases respectively, with 7 bases between them. In nucleotides, the CDR3 is TGTGCCAGCAGCGGGGCACACTACAATGAGCAGTTCTTC. This translates into CASSGAHYNEQFF. The full variable domain, with the rest looked up from reference TRBV9 and TRBJ2-1, is DSGVTQTPKHLITATGQRVTLRCSPRSGDLSVYWYQQSLDQGLQFLIQYYNGEERAKGNILERFSAQQFPDLHSELNLSSLELGDSALYFCASSGAHYNEQFFGPGTRLTVL.

V gene TRBV7-7 combines with J gene TRBJ2-1, with 10 nucleotides matching TRBD1. V lost 3 bases, J lost 8 bases, and 7 bases stayed unmatched. The CDR3 runs 15 residues. Germline V gives CDR1 SSHAT, CDR2 FNYEAQ (reference sequence). The CDR3 region has the DNA TGTGCCAGCAGCTTGGGGACAGGGGCTAGCGATGAGCAGTTCTTC. Its protein is CASSLGTGASDEQFF. Together with reference TRBV7-7 and TRBJ2-1, the CDR3 gives the full variable domain: GAGVSQSPRYKVTKRGQDVTLRCDPISSHATLYWYQQALGQGPEFLTYFNYEAQPDKSGLPSDRFSAERPEGSISTLTIQRTEQRDSAMYRCASSLGTGASDEQFFGPGTRLTVL.

The chain joins TRBV19 to TRBJ2-7; maybe TRBD1 (6 bases). Trimming took 10 bases from V and 6 from J, leaving 19 bases between them. The CDR3 runs to 13 residues. Looked up from germline, CDR1 is LNHDA and CDR2 is SQIVND (reference sequence). The CDR3 reads CATSRGFSGEQYF. Written as DNA, the CDR3 is TGTGCCACCTCTAGGGGGTTCTCGGGCGAGCAGTACTTC.

The chain couples TRBV7-9 to TRBJ2-7, with 7 positions matching TRBD2. This CDR3 spans 15 amino acids. From germline, CDR1 is SEHNR and CDR2 FQNEAQ (reference sequence). V lost 5 bases to trimming and J lost 0 bases; unmatched junction nucleotides: 7. The CDR3 loop reads CASSRTSDGSYEQYF. CDR3 nucleotide sequence: TGTGCCAGCAGCCGTACTAGCGACGGCTCCTACGAGCAGTACTTC.

The V call is TRBV13, the J call TRBJ2-1, with a weak D call TRBD1 (6 bases). This CDR3 has 15 residues. The V end was cut by 5 bases, the J end by 0 bases, with 11 bases between. Germline V gene data show CDR1 as PRHDT and CDR2 as FYEKMQ (reference sequence). The CDR3 spells CASSPRDISYNEQFF. CDR3 bases: TGTGCCAGCAGCCCAAGGGACATCTCCTACAATGAGCAGTTCTTC.

V gene TRBV5-1 combines with J gene TRBJ2-7; no clear D gene. Trimming removed 2 bases from V and 2 bases from J, with 8 bases in between. The germline V gene has CDR1 SGHRS and CDR2 YFSETQ. The CDR3 consists of 13 residues. The CDR3: CASSLLEAYEQYF. The CDR3 coding sequence is TGCGCCAGCAGCTTACTCGAGGCCTACGAGCAGTACTTC.

The V call is TRBV9, the J call TRBJ1-1; D is possibly TRBD1 (6 bases). This CDR3 spans 15 amino acids. Trimming removed 3 bases from V and 0 bases from J, with 12 bases in between. CDR1 is SGDLS and CDR2 is YYNGEE in the germline V gene. This CDR3 is CASSEIQGLNTEAFF. DNA of the CDR3: TGTGCCAGCAGCGAAATACAGGGATTGAACACTGAAGCTTTCTTT.

This chain links TRBV6-1 with TRBJ2-7; tentatively, D is TRBD1 (5 bases). With 5 bases removed from V and 3 bases from J, the gap between germline ends came to 11 bases. CDR1 MNHNS and CDR2 SASEGT come from the germline V gene. The CDR3 runs to 13 residues. CDR3: CASSTSQGYEQYF. CDR3 bases: TGTGCCAGCAGTACTTCTCAGGGCTACGAGCAGTACTTC.

This chain connects TRBV6-1 to TRBJ2-1, with D possibly matching TRBD1 (5 bases). Germline V CDR1 and CDR2: MNHNS, SASEGT. CDR3 length: 14 residues. Trimming took 7 bases from V and 5 from J, leaving 15 bases between them. The CDR3 region is CASKGRESNNEQFF. CDR3 in DNA: TGTGCCAGCAAGGGGCGAGAGAGCAACAATGAGCAGTTCTTC.

The rearrangement joins TRBV9 to TRBJ1-4; 10 bases map to TRBD1. Germline trimming cut 4 bases from V and 8 bases from J; bases unmatched to any gene: 8. From germline, CDR1 is SGDLS and CDR2 YYNGEE. This CDR3 region has 15 residues. In DNA, the CDR3 is TGTGCCAGCAGCAATTGGGACAGGGGAGGGGAAAAACTGTTTTTT. Its protein is CASSNWDRGGEKLFF.

With respect to this clone: The identical CDR3 is also encoded by other nucleotide sequences in the sample. The genes are TRBV20-1 and TRBJ2-2; D unresolved. CDR1 and CDR2 from the germline V gene are DFQATT and SNEGSKA (reference sequence). V lost 3 bases and J lost 4, with 3 bases in between. The CDR3 is 11 amino acids. In DNA, the CDR3 is TGCAGTGCTAGTATCACCGGGGAGCTGTTTTTT. Its protein is CSASITGELFF.

The chain combines TRBV7-6 with TRBJ2-7; 13 bases are a match to TRBD2. The CDR3 is 17 amino acids. V lost 5 bases and J lost 5; bases outside the gene matches: 12. The germline gives CDR1 SGHVS, CDR2 FNYEAQ. The CDR3 region is CASSPGTSGTGGDEQYF. The CDR3 DNA reads TGTGCCAGCAGCCCCGGGACTAGCGGGACTGGTGGAGACGAGCAGTACTTC. Combining the CDR3 with reference TRBV7-6 and TRBJ2-7 gives the whole variable domain GAGVSQSPRYKVTKRGQDVALRCDPISGHVSLYWYRQALGQGPEFLTYFNYEAQQDKSGLPNDRFSAERPEGSISTLTIQRTEQRDSAMYRCASSPGTSGTGGDEQYFGPGTRLTVT.

The genes are TRBV30 and TRBJ1-1, with D possibly TRBD1 on 6 matching bases. Germline V CDR1 and CDR2: GTSNPN, SVGIG (reference sequence). The CDR3 spans 12 residues. V was shortened by 5 bases and J by 5 bases, with 12 bases between the two germline ends. The CDR3 DNA is TGTGCCTGGCGGGGGGCGCTTACTGAAGCTTTCTTT. Protein sequence: CAWRGALTEAFF.